This record concerns one T cell receptor (beta chain) sequence. Its antigen is not known. The V gene lost 5 bases and the J gene lost 5 bases, with 9 bases spanning the gap. The CDR3 is made up of 12 amino acids. Germline lookup yields CDR1 LNHDA and CDR2 SQIVND (reference sequence). This record comes from a study of shared clonotypes between healthy human individuals. Sequencing was performed with immunoSEQ multiplex PCR; in TCRdb, only in-frame clones are kept and a portion is missing. Among over 700,000 clones listed, 72% were seen once. Whole-study findings and limits: Memory subsets generally showed lower estimated richness than naive subsets.

The chain joins TRBV19 to TRBJ2-5; D ambiguous. The sequenced material came from memory CD4+ T cells sorted from blood. The subset denotes: CD45RA-negative fraction. The receptor comes from a woman aged 25-40 years in good health. The CDR3 loop reads CASSENSETQYF. CDR3 coding DNA: TGTGCCAGTAGTGAAAACTCGGAGACCCAGTACTTC.